This TCR beta chain was recovered during a study of blood T cell repertoires in COVID-19. Study-level information: Italy, Spain and the United States were the sources of the convalescent and acute COVID-19 samples. PBMCs, B-cell-depleted T cells, or T cells were the source of the cDNA or gDNA that made up the material.

In the source study's methods: It was from reference gene primer amplification that nucleated cell counts were estimated. Using immunoSEQ multiplex PCR, the repertoire was profiled, and TCRdb retains in-frame clones only, with some absent. V and J calls and clone size are those listed in that table; D and trimming were worked out from the DNA. The sample records 25,000 to 30,000 clones, roughly 89% being singletons. The CDR3 has 11 residues. Trimming pared 3 bases from V and 3 bases from J, leaving 4 bases between. Germline V lookup: CDR1 SGHDT, CDR2 YYEEEE. The sample was peripheral blood. This receptor was taken from a man between 65 and 85 years old with active COVID-19. This chain links TRBV5-6 with TRBJ2-7; D is undetermined. The CDR3 DNA follows: TGTGCCAGCAGCTCCTACTACGAGCAGTACTTC. Translating gives CASSSYYEQYF.